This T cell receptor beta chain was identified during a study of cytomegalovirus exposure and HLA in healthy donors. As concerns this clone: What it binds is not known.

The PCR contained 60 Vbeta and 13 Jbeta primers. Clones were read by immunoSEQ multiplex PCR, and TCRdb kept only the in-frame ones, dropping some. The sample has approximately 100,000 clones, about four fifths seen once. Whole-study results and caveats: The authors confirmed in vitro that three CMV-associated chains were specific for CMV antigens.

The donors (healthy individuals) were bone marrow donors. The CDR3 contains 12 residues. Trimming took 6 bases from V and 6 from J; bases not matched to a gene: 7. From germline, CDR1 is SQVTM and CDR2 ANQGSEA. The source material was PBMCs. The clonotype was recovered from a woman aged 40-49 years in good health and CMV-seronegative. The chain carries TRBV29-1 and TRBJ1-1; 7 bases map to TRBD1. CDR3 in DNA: TGCAGCGTCGCGGACAGGTCCCCTGAAGCTTTCTTT. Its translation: CSVADRSPEAFF. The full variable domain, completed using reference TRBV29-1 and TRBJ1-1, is SAVISQKPSRDICQRGTSLTIQCQVDSQVTMMFWYRQQPGQSLTLIATANQGSEATYESGFVIDKFPISRPNLTFSTLTVSNMSPEDSSIYLCSVADRSPEAFFGQGTRLTVV.